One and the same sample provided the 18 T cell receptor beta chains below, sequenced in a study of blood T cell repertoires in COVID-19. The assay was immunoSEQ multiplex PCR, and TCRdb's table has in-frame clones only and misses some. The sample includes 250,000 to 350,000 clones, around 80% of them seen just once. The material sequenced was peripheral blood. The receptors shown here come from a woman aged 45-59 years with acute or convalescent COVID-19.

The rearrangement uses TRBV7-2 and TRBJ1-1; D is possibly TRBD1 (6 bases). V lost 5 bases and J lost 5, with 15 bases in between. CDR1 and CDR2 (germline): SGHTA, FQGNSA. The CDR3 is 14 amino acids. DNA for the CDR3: TGTGCCAGCAGCATCGACGGACAGACAACTGAAGCTTTCTTT. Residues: CASSIDGQTTEAFF.

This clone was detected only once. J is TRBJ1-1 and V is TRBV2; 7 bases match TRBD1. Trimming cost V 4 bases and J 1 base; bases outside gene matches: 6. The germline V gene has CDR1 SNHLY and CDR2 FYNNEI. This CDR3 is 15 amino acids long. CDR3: CASSGDGQANTEAFF. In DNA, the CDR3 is TGTGCCAGCAGTGGCGACGGACAGGCGAACACTGAAGCTTTCTTT.

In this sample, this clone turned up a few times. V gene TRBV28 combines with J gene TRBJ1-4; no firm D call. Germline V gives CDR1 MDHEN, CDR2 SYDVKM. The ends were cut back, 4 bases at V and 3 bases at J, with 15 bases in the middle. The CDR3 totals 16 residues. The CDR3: CASSSRLQESNEKLFF. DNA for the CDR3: TGTGCCAGCAGTTCTAGGCTCCAAGAATCTAATGAAAAACTGTTTTTT. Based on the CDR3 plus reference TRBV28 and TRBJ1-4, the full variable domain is DVKVTQSSRYLVKRTGEKVFLECVQDMDHENMFWYRQDPGLGLRLIYFSYDVKMKEKGDIPEGYSVSREKKERFSLILESASTNQTSMYLCASSSRLQESNEKLFFGSGTQLSVL.

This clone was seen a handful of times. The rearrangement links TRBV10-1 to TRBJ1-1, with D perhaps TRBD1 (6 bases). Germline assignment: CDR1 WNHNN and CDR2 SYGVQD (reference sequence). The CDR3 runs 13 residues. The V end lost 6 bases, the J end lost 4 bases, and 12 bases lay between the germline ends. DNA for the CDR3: TGCGCCAGCAGATCAACAGGGTCCACTGAAGCTTTCTTT. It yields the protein CASRSTGSTEAFF.

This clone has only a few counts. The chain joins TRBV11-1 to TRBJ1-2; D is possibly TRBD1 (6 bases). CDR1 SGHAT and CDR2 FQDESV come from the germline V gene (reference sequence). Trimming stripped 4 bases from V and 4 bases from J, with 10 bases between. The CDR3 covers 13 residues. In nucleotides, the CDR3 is TGTGCCAGCAGCTCCGGGACAAGCTATGGCTACACCTTC. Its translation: CASSSGTSYGYTF.

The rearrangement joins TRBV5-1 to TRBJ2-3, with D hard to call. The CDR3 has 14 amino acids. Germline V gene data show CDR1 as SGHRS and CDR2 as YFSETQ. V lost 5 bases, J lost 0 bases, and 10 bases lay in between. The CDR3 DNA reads TGCGCCAGCAGGGCGGAAGCTAGCACAGATACGCAGTATTTT. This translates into CASRAEASTDTQYF.

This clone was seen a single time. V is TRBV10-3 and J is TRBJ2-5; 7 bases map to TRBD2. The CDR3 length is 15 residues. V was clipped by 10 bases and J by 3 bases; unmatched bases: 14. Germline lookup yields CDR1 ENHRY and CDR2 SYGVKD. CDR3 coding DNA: TGTGCCACCGCGCCCGCCCCCCGGGGGGAAGAGACCCAGTACTTC. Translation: CATAPAPRGEETQYF.

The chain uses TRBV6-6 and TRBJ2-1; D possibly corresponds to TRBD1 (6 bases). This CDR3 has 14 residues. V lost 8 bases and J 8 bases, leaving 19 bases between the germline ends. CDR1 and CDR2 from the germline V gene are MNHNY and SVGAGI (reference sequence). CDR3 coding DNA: TGTGCCAGCGGAGAAGACAGGAAGGCCGATGAGCAGTTCTTC. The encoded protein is CASGEDRKADEQFF.

The CDR3 DNA reads TGTGCCAGCAGCTCGCACCCCAGGGGTGGAGAGAGAAAGCAGTACGTC. This translates into CASSSHPRGGERKQYV. The chain joins TRBV11-2 to TRBJ2-7, with TRBD1 as a possible D gene (6 bases). CDR1 and CDR2 from the germline V gene are SGHAT and FQNNGV. This CDR3 has 16 amino acids. With 4 bases removed from V and 8 bases from J, the gap between germline ends came to 24 bases.

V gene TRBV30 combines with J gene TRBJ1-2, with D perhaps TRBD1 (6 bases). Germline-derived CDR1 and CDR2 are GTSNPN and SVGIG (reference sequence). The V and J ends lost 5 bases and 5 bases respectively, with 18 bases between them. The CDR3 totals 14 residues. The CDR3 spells CAWGEQGRGYGYTF. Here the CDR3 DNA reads TGTGCCTGGGGTGAACAGGGCCGGGGATATGGCTACACCTTC.

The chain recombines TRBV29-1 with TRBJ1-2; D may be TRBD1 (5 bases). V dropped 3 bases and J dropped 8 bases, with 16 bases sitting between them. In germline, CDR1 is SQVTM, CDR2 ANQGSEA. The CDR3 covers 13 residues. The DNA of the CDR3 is TGCAGCGTTGAGAAGGGGAGGGAGTGGGGCTACACCTTC. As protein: CSVEKGREWGYTF.

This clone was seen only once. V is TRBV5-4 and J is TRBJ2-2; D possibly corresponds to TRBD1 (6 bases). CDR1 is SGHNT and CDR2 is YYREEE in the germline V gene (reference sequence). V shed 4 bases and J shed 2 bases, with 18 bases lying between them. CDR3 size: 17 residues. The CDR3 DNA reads TGTGCCAGCAGCCCTTCCATTGGGGGCGCCAACACCGGGGAGCTGTTTTTT. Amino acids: CASSPSIGGANTGELFF.

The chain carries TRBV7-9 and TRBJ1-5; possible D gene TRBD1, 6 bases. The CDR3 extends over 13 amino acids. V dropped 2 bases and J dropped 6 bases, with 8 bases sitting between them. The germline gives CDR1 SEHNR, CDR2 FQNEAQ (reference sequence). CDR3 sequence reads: CASSLIQGQPQHF. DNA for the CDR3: TGTGCCAGCAGCTTAATACAGGGTCAGCCCCAGCATTTT. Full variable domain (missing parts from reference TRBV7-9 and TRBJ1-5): DTGVSQNPRHKITKRGQNVTFRCDPISEHNRLYWYRQTLGQGPEFLTYFQNEAQLEKSRLLSDRFSAERPKGSFSTLEIQRTEQGDSAMYLCASSLIQGQPQHFGDGTRLSIL.

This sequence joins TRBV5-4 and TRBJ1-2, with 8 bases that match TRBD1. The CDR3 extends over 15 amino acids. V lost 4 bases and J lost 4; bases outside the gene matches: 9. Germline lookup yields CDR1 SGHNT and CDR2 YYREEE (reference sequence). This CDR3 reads CASSKRQGSVYGYTF. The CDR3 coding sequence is TGTGCCAGCAGCAAACGACAGGGGAGCGTCTATGGCTACACCTTC.

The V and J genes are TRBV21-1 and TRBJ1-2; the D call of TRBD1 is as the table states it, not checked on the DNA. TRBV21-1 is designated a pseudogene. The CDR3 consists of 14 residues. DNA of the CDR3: TGTGCCAGCAGCAAAGCAGGGGGCGCAGGTGGCTACACCTTC. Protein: CASSKAGGAGGYTF.

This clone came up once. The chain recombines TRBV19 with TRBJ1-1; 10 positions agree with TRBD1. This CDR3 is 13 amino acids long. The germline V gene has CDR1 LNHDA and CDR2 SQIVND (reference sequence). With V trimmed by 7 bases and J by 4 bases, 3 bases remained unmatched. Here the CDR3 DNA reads TGTGCCAGTACCCGGACAGGGGGCACTGAAGCTTTCTTT. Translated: CASTRTGGTEAFF. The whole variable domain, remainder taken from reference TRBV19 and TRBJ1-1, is DGGITQSPKYLFRKEGQNVTLSCEQNLNHDAMYWYRQDPGQGLRLIYYSQIVNDFQKGDIAEGYSVSREKKESFPLTVTSAQKNPTAFYLCASTRTGGTEAFFGQGTRLTVV.

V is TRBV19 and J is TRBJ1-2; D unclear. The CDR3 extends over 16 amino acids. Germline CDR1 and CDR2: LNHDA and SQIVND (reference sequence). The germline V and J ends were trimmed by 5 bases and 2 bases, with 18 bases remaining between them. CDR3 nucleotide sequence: TGTGCCAGTAGTCCCTACAAACAGAAGGTAAACTATGGCTACACCTTC. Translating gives CASSPYKQKVNYGYTF.

CDR3 sequence (DNA): TGTGCCAGCAGTCCGGACAGGCGGGATCAGCCCCAGCATTTT. This codes for CASSPDRRDQPQHF. The chain joins TRBV4-2 to TRBJ1-5, with TRBD1 matching 7 bases. Germline lookup yields CDR1 LGHNA and CDR2 YNFKEQ. V trimming: 6 bases; J trimming: 5 bases; junction bases outside the gene matches: 7. CDR3 length: 14 residues.